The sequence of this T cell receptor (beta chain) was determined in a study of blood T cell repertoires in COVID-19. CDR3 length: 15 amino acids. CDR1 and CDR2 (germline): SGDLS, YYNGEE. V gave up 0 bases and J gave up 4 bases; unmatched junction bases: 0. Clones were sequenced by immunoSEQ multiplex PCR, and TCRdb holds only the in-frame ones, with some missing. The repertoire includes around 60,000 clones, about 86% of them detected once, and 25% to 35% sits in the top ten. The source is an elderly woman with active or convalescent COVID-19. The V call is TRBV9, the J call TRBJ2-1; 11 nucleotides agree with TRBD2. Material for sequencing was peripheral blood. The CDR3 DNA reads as TGTGCCAGCAGCGTAGCTAGCGGGGGGTACAATGAGCAGTTCTTC. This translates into CASSVASGGYNEQFF.